This passage covers 25 T cell receptor beta chains from one sample sequenced in a study of read filtering for tumor transcriptome and immune sequencing. From roughly 400 ng of RNA, a library with molecular barcoded alpha/delta and beta/gamma adaptors was made. TCRdb ran MiXCR on the reads and lists one entry per CDR3 protein. The table includes 30,000 to 40,000 distinct CDR3 sequences, approximately 12% detected once. The sample taken for sequencing was a population of CD138-negative cells sorted from bone marrow. The source is a donor aged 40 or over with multiple myeloma.

This chain connects TRBV2 to TRBJ2-3, with TRBD1 identical over 12 bases. This CDR3 region has 14 residues. The V gene end was trimmed by 10 bases and the J gene end by 6 bases; junction bases not matched to a gene: 8. Germline-derived CDR1 and CDR2 are SNHLY and FYNNEI. Here the CDR3 reads CATRVGQGADTQYF. Here the CDR3 DNA reads TGTGCCACCAGGGTGGGACAGGGGGCGGATACGCAGTATTTT.

This clonotype was observed many times. The chain combines TRBV6-1 with TRBJ2-7; 10 bases line up with TRBD1. The V and J ends lost 8 bases and 5 bases, in that order; junction bases with no gene match: 9. Germline CDR1 is MNHNS and CDR2 is SASEGT. The CDR3 runs 14 residues. CDR3 protein: CASEGTGVMNEQYF. The CDR3 region has the DNA TGTGCCAGCGAAGGGACAGGGGTTATGAACGAGCAGTACTTC.

This clonotype was seen many times. The rearrangement uses TRBV27 and TRBJ1-2; a possible D gene is TRBD1 (5 bases). V lost 7 bases to trimming and J lost 4 bases, with 7 bases between them. From germline, CDR1 is MNHEY and CDR2 SMNVEV (reference sequence). CDR3 length: 11 amino acids. The CDR3: CASTGGYGYTF. The CDR3 DNA reads as TGTGCCAGCACGGGGGGCTATGGCTACACCTTC.

This clonotype was recorded only once. The chain employs TRBV10-3 and TRBJ2-1, with D possibly being TRBD2 (6 bases). Trimming shortened V by 5 bases and J by 0 bases, and 11 bases separated the two germline ends. CDR3 size: 15 residues. Germline V CDR1 and CDR2: ENHRY, SYGVKD. The CDR3 protein is CAISTGLFSYNEQFF. CDR3 nucleotides: TGTGCCATCAGTACGGGACTGTTCTCCTACAATGAGCAGTTCTTC.

There are many counts of this clonotype. CDR3 amino acids: CASSRNPRTNEKLFF. Here the CDR3 DNA reads TGTGCCAGCAGTCGGAACCCTCGGACTAATGAAAAACTGTTTTTT. The rearrangement uses TRBV27 and TRBJ1-4; no definite D call. The germline gives CDR1 MNHEY, CDR2 SMNVEV (reference sequence). Trimming shortened V by 5 bases and J by 2 bases, and 12 bases separated the two germline ends. The CDR3 is 15 residues long. Full variable domain (rest looked up from reference TRBV27 and TRBJ1-4): EAQVTQNPRYLITVTGKKLTVTCSQNMNHEYMSWYRQDPGLGLRQIYYSMNVEVTDKGDVPEGYKVSRKEKRNFPLILESPSPNQTSLYFCASSRNPRTNEKLFFGSGTQLSVL.

This clonotype has a count of ten or more. V usage is TRBV11-2 and J usage is TRBJ2-5; a possible D gene is TRBD1 (6 bases). From germline, CDR1 is SGHAT and CDR2 FQNNGV. This CDR3 region has 17 residues. V dropped 2 bases and J dropped 0 bases, with 16 bases sitting between them. CDR3 protein: CASSLSRDISYQETQYF. As DNA, the CDR3 is TGTGCCAGCAGCTTATCCCGGGACATTTCCTACCAAGAGACCCAGTACTTC.

In its sample, this clonotype was seen many times. The chain combines TRBV6-6 with TRBJ1-6; unclear D gene. Trimming took 0 bases from V and 5 from J, leaving 8 bases between them. Germline V CDR1 and CDR2: MNHNY, SVGAGI (reference sequence). The CDR3 contains 15 residues. The CDR3 sequence is CASSYSRVDNSPLHF. The CDR3, as DNA: TGTGCCAGCAGTTACTCACGGGTTGATAATTCACCCCTCCACTTT.

This clonotype was recorded many times. The chain links TRBV20-1 to TRBJ1-2, with no clear D. This CDR3 has 13 amino acids. CDR1 and CDR2 (germline): DFQATT, SNEGSKA (reference sequence). Trimming shortened V by 0 bases and J by 0 bases, and 5 bases separated the two germline ends. CDR3 nucleotide sequence: TGCAGTGCTAGAGAAGAAACTAACTATGGCTACACCTTC. Translation gives CSAREETNYGYTF.

This clonotype has a handful of counts. It may be a read error: a sequence one base away is much more abundant. The rearrangement joins TRBV9 to TRBJ2-1, with a possible D match to TRBD1 (6 bases). The CDR3 length is 15 residues. Per germline, CDR1 SGDLS and CDR2 YYNGEE. The CDR3 sequence is CASSVGTEFYNGQFF. The CDR3 DNA reads TGTGCCAGCAGCGTAGGGACAGAGTTTTACAATGGGCAGTTCTTC.

This clonotype was found many times. The chain employs TRBV30 and TRBJ2-2; D gene uncertain. CDR1 is GTSNPN, CDR2 SVGIG, per germline (reference sequence). V lost 5 bases and J 6 bases, leaving 7 bases between the germline ends. The CDR3 covers 11 residues. CDR3 protein: CAWAYAGELFF. CDR3 in DNA: TGTGCCTGGGCCTACGCCGGGGAGCTGTTTTTT.

This clonotype was detected many times. This chain connects TRBV10-3 to TRBJ2-2; D not resolved. V was clipped by 3 bases and J by 10 bases, with 12 bases between them. Germline V gene data show CDR1 as ENHRY and CDR2 as SYGVKD. CDR3 length equals 13 residues. CDR3 DNA sequence: TGTGCCATCAGTGAAAGAGGTGCTGAGGAGCTGTTTTTT. Its protein product is CAISERGAEELFF.

At least ten counts were recorded for this clonotype. CDR3 protein: CSADSTDTQYF. The CDR3 DNA reads as TGCAGTGCGGATAGCACAGATACGCAGTATTTT. The genes are TRBV20-1 and TRBJ2-3; D gene uncertain. The V end lost 6 bases, the J end lost 0 bases, and 4 bases lay between the germline ends. Germline V gives CDR1 DFQATT, CDR2 SNEGSKA (reference sequence). The CDR3 runs 11 residues.

This clonotype was seen repeatedly, ten times or more. This chain uses TRBV19 with TRBJ2-2, with D possibly TRBD2 on 6 matching bases. The CDR3 is 12 amino acids. V was pared by 5 bases and J by 6 bases, with 7 bases between. Germline loops: CDR1 LNHDA, CDR2 SQIVND (reference sequence). CDR3 DNA sequence: TGTGCCAGTAGTTGGGGGGCCGGGGAGCTGTTTTTT. Its translation: CASSWGAGELFF.

At least ten counts were recorded for this clonotype. The chain uses TRBV20-1 and TRBJ2-5, with 11 bases identical to TRBD2. The trim removed 7 bases at V and 7 bases at J, leaving 11 bases unmatched. The CDR3 contains 14 residues. Germline assignment: CDR1 DFQATT and CDR2 SNEGSKA (reference sequence). The CDR3 bases are TGCAGTGGCTTCACTAGCGGGGGTCATGGGACCCAGTACTTC. Protein sequence: CSGFTSGGHGTQYF.

This clonotype showed up just a few times. The chain is built from TRBV5-4 and TRBJ2-1, with TRBD2 matching over 14 bases. The trim removed 3 bases at V and 6 bases at J, leaving 5 bases unmatched. Germline V gene lookup returns CDR1 SGHNT and CDR2 YYREEE (reference sequence). CDR3 length equals 16 residues. This CDR3 is CASSSVTSGGANEQFF. The CDR3 bases are TGTGCCAGCAGCTCGGTGACTAGCGGGGGGGCCAATGAGCAGTTCTTC.

This clonotype was seen a handful of times. The V gene is TRBV11-3, the J gene TRBJ2-7; the match to TRBD1 covers 9 bases. The CDR3 is 16 residues long. The V and J ends lost 1 base and 6 bases, in that order; junction bases with no gene match: 10. Per the germline V gene, CDR1 is SGHNT and CDR2 is YENEEA. The CDR3 DNA reads as TGTGCCAGCAGCTTAGGCCCGGGACAGGGAGCCTTCGAGCAGTACTTC. Its protein product is CASSLGPGQGAFEQYF.

This clonotype showed up many times. This chain connects TRBV3-1 to TRBJ1-2; the D gene is possibly TRBD1 (5 bases). In germline, CDR1 is LGHDT, CDR2 YNNKEL (reference sequence). The CDR3 loop spans 15 amino acids. Deletions cut 5 bases from V and 2 bases from J, with 15 bases between. CDR3 loop: CASSWGEGPNYGYTF. CDR3 in DNA: TGTGCCAGCAGCTGGGGGGAGGGTCCCAACTATGGCTACACCTTC.

This clonotype was seen ten or more times. This chain links TRBV5-6 with TRBJ1-4; no definite D call. The CDR3 runs to 14 residues. Deletions cut 7 bases from V and 4 bases from J, with 14 bases between. Germline CDR1 SGHDT, CDR2 YYEEEE. CDR3 bases: TGTGCCAGCGGTGTGGGGAGCCTTAATGAAAAACTGTTTTTT. It encodes CASGVGSLNEKLFF.

This chain joins TRBV7-6 and TRBJ1-6, with a tentative D call TRBD1 (6 bases). Per germline, CDR1 SGHVS and CDR2 FNYEAQ. Trimming removed 3 bases at V and 9 bases at J, with 15 bases between. This CDR3 is built from 15 residues. The CDR3 coding sequence is TGTGCCAGCAGCTTGGAAACAGGGAACGGTTCACCCCTCCACTTT. Its protein product is CASSLETGNGSPLHF. Full variable domain (rest looked up from reference TRBV7-6 and TRBJ1-6): GAGVSQSPRYKVTKRGQDVALRCDPISGHVSLYWYRQALGQGPEFLTYFNYEAQQDKSGLPNDRFSAERPEGSISTLTIQRTEQRDSAMYRCASSLETGNGSPLHFGNGTRLTVT.

This clonotype has at least ten counts. The V call is TRBV6-6, the J call TRBJ1-1, with D possibly being TRBD1 (6 bases). The V gene's germline CDR1 is MNHNY and CDR2 SVGAGI (reference sequence). The CDR3 loop spans 14 amino acids. V lost 6 bases, J lost 4 bases, and 15 bases lay in between. Here the CDR3 reads CASRTRGATTEAFF. CDR3 coding DNA: TGTGCCAGCAGAACACGGGGGGCGACCACTGAAGCTTTCTTT.

On this clonotype itself: A read error may be the cause here, since a much bigger clone is one base away. The conserved final phenylalanine or tryptophan is absent from the CDR3, which likely points to a read error. The chain couples TRBV2 to TRBJ2-2; 7 positions match TRBD1. The CDR3 has 14 residues. Germline assignment: CDR1 SNHLY and CDR2 FYNNEI. The trim removed 6 bases at V and 4 bases at J, leaving 5 bases unmatched. The CDR3 reads CASRERTGTGELFS. CDR3 DNA sequence: TGTGCCAGCAGGGAAAGGACAGGCACCGGGGAGCTGTTTTCT.

This clonotype was detected many times. This sequence joins TRBV5-1 and TRBJ2-3, with D perhaps TRBD1 or TRBD2 (5 bases each). Germline V lookup: CDR1 SGHRS, CDR2 YFSETQ. The CDR3 contains 14 residues. Trimming shortened V by 5 bases and J by 2 bases, and 12 bases separated the two germline ends. CDR3 loop: CASRPGPTTDTQYF. In DNA form, the CDR3 reads TGCGCCAGCAGACCGGGACCCACCACAGATACGCAGTATTTT.

This clonotype was detected ten times or more. This chain joins TRBV7-9 and TRBJ1-5; 8 nucleotides agree with TRBD1. The CDR3 contains 15 residues. The ends lost 4 bases at V and 7 bases at J; junction bases unmatched: 9. CDR1 is SEHNR and CDR2 is FQNEAQ in the germline V gene (reference sequence). This CDR3 reads CASSSGQGRGQPQHF. The CDR3 coding sequence is TGTGCCAGCAGCTCAGGACAGGGCCGTGGGCAGCCCCAGCATTTT.

This chain joins TRBV27 and TRBJ2-1, with 8 positions matching TRBD2. CDR3 length equals 15 residues. V was clipped by 3 bases and J by 9 bases; unmatched bases: 10. CDR1 and CDR2 from the germline V gene are MNHEY and SMNVEV (reference sequence). The CDR3 coding sequence is TGTGCCAGCAGTTTTGAGGCGGGGGGTGGTCGTGAGCAGTTCTTC. This gives the protein CASSFEAGGGREQFF.

This clonotype was counted many times. This chain uses TRBV7-9 with TRBJ2-3; D uncertain. The CDR3 covers 14 residues. Per the germline V gene, CDR1 is SEHNR and CDR2 is FQNEAQ (reference sequence). V shed 5 bases and J shed 0 bases, with 9 bases lying between them. This CDR3 is CASSVSSSTDTQYF. CDR3 DNA sequence: TGTGCCAGCAGCGTGAGCTCTAGCACAGATACGCAGTATTTT.